This passage covers 3 T cell receptor beta chains from one sample sequenced in a study of blood T cells in healthy people across ages. The second PCR ran about 6 to 12 cycles with a sample-barcoded 5' primer and J-beta primers. Each CDR3 protein is one row after TCRdb ran MiXCR on the 5' RACE reads. The repertoire has more than 1,400,000 distinct CDR3 sequences, approximately 40% of them found once; the top ten carry 7.9%. Input material: blood. The receptors derive from a woman aged 18-30 years in good health.

This clonotype was seen more than once but under ten times. The chain links TRBV14 to TRBJ2-7; D not certain. The CDR3 length is 15 residues. The germline V gene has CDR1 SGHDN and CDR2 FVKESK. V was cut by 3 bases and J by 6 bases, with 18 bases left in between. The CDR3 reads CASSQVHQLPLEQYF. Here the CDR3 DNA reads TGTGCCAGCAGCCAGGTCCATCAACTGCCCCTCGAGCAGTACTTC.

The rearrangement uses TRBV10-3 and TRBJ2-5; the match to TRBD1 covers 9 bases. The CDR3 contains 14 residues. Per the germline V gene, CDR1 is ENHRY and CDR2 is SYGVKD. After removal of 6 bases from V and 11 bases from J, the junction contained 13 bases not matched to a gene. Here the CDR3 reads CAISPARGDREQYF. CDR3 sequence (DNA): TGTGCCATCAGCCCGGCAAGGGGGGACAGGGAGCAGTACTTC.

The chain recombines TRBV27 with TRBJ1-2; 12 bases align to TRBD1. The CDR3 has 16 amino acids. Germline V gene lookup returns CDR1 MNHEY and CDR2 SMNVEV (reference sequence). With V trimmed by 3 bases and J by 6 bases, 8 bases remained unmatched. The CDR3 bases are TGTGCCAGCAGTTTTGCCCCGGGACAGGGGGCTAATGGCTACACCTTC. Translation gives CASSFAPGQGANGYTF.